What follows are 22 T cell receptor beta chains derived from one specimen sequenced in a study of cytotoxic CD8 clonotypes in ibrutinib-treated CLL. Some clones are missing from TCRdb's copy, which holds only in-frame ones; the method was immunoSEQ multiplex PCR. The sample holds more than 200,000 clones, about three quarters seen once. The sample was PBMCs, taken after 24 months of ibrutinib treatment. These receptors came from a human donor with chronic lymphocytic leukemia.

As concerns this clone: At one end, the junction sequence differs from germline, possibly due to a read error. The chain carries TRBV30 and TRBJ2-7, with 10 bases fitting TRBD1. Germline V gene data show CDR1 as GTSNPN and CDR2 as SVGIG (reference sequence). This CDR3 comprises 11 residues. The CDR3 nucleotides are TGTGCCTGGAGTGTATCCGGACAGGGGGACTTC. This translates into CAWSVSGQGDF.

V and J are TRBV7-3 and TRBJ2-5; 10 bases are a match to TRBD2. Germline V CDR1 and CDR2: SGHTA, FQGTGA. The CDR3 covers 17 residues. V was pared by 5 bases and J by 5 bases, with 14 bases of the junction left unmatched. CDR3 in amino acids: CASSHGASGRIDETQYF. The CDR3 DNA is TGTGCCAGCAGCCATGGGGCTAGCGGGAGAATTGATGAGACCCAGTACTTC.

The V call is TRBV27, the J call TRBJ2-5; D might be TRBD2 (6 bases). There are 18 residues in the CDR3. V was trimmed by 2 bases and J by 2 bases, leaving 21 bases between them. Germline-derived CDR1 and CDR2 are MNHEY and SMNVEV (reference sequence). The CDR3 DNA reads TGTGCCAGCAGTTTAATTACGGGAGCCAAGCGAGCACAAGAGACCCAGTACTTC. Its translation is CASSLITGAKRAQETQYF.

This clone was seen a single time. The V call is TRBV5-4, the J call TRBJ2-3, with 10 bases lining up with TRBD1. Unmatched junction bases numbered 10, after V lost 2 bases and J lost 4 bases. This CDR3 has 17 residues. The germline gives CDR1 SGHNT, CDR2 YYREEE (reference sequence). The DNA of the CDR3 is TGTGCCAGCAGCTTACCATCCGGGACAGGGGCTGCAGATACGCAGTATTTT. This codes for CASSLPSGTGAADTQYF.

The rearrangement links TRBV15 to TRBJ1-5; no clear D. Trimming cost V 0 bases and J 4 bases, with 10 bases left between them. Germline loops: CDR1 LNHNV, CDR2 YYDKDF (reference sequence). The CDR3 totals 15 residues. The CDR3 nucleotides are TGTGCCACCAGCAGAGACCCAGGAAGAAATCAGCCCCAGCATTTT. Protein sequence: CATSRDPGRNQPQHF.

J is TRBJ1-1 and V is TRBV29-1; D ambiguous. The CDR3 is made up of 13 amino acids. V was trimmed by 7 bases and J by 0 bases, leaving 12 bases between them. Germline CDR1 and CDR2: SQVTM and ANQGSEA. CDR3 DNA: TGCAGCGCGTGCACGACTTTGAACACTGAAGCTTTCTTT. It specifies CSACTTLNTEAFF.

The chain couples TRBV7-9 to TRBJ1-4; D is undetermined. Trimming took off 0 bases at V and 5 bases at J, with 13 bases between the two ends. Germline CDR1 reads SEHNR; CDR2 reads FQNEAQ (reference sequence). This CDR3 comprises 16 residues. The CDR3 region has the DNA TGTGCCAGCAGCTTAGCGTGGTCAGGCGGGAATGAAAAACTGTTTTTT. The encoded protein is CASSLAWSGGNEKLFF.

The rearrangement uses TRBV11-2 and TRBJ2-1; 7 bases are a match to TRBD1. Per the germline V gene, CDR1 is SGHAT and CDR2 is FQNNGV. The CDR3 runs 15 residues. J was trimmed by 6 bases and V by 5 bases; bases with no gene match: 10. The CDR3 loop is CASSPVGTGVNEQFF. CDR3 DNA: TGTGCCAGCAGCCCCGTAGGTACAGGGGTCAATGAGCAGTTCTTC.

The genes are TRBV5-1 and TRBJ2-1; D possibly matches TRBD1 or TRBD2 (7 bases each). The CDR3 totals 14 residues. V was trimmed by 4 bases and J by 7 bases, leaving 15 bases between them. From germline, CDR1 is SGHRS and CDR2 YFSETQ. CDR3 amino acids: CASSQRQGGNEQFF. For the CDR3, the DNA is TGCGCCAGCAGCCAGAGACAGGGAGGGAATGAGCAGTTCTTC.

J is TRBJ2-7 and V is TRBV5-4; 9 nucleotides match TRBD1. J gave up 5 bases and V 7 bases, and 7 bases lay outside the gene matches. This CDR3 has 13 residues. Germline CDR1 is SGHNT and CDR2 is YYREEE (reference sequence). The CDR3 DNA is TGTGCCAGCTTCGACAGGGGGGTAGACGAGCAGTACTTC. This sequence encodes CASFDRGVDEQYF.

This clone was observed once. V and J are TRBV6-5 and TRBJ2-7; the match to TRBD2 covers 10 bases. The CDR3 is 15 amino acids. The germline CDR1 and CDR2 sequences are MNHEY and SVGAGI. V dropped 7 bases and J dropped 4; count of bases not matched to a gene: 10. The CDR3 loop reads CASTQIGTSAYEQYF. The CDR3 nucleotides read TGTGCCAGCACCCAAATCGGGACTAGCGCATACGAGCAGTACTTC.

The chain joins TRBV7-9 to TRBJ1-1; 10 bases line up with TRBD1. CDR1 and CDR2 (germline): SEHNR, FQNEAQ (reference sequence). The CDR3 length is 16 residues. V shed 0 bases and J 5 bases; nucleotides not matched to a gene: 6. CDR3 amino acids: CASSLASRQGATEAFF. DNA for the CDR3: TGTGCCAGCAGCTTAGCAAGTCGACAGGGGGCTACTGAAGCTTTCTTT. The complete variable domain, with remaining parts taken from reference TRBV7-9 and TRBJ1-1, reads DTGVSQNPRHKITKRGQNVTFRCDPISEHNRLYWYRQTLGQGPEFLTYFQNEAQLEKSRLLSDRFSAERPKGSFSTLEIQRTEQGDSAMYLCASSLASRQGATEAFFGQGTRLTVV.

A single count supports this clone. This sequence joins TRBV7-6 and TRBJ2-5; weak D call: TRBD1 (6 bases). Trimming removed 6 bases at V and 4 bases at J, with 6 bases between. The CDR3 length is 11 residues. Germline V gene sequence: CDR1 SGHVS, CDR2 FNYEAQ. CDR3 residues: CASRTGETQYF. DNA of the CDR3: TGTGCCAGCAGGACAGGAGAGACCCAGTACTTC. Full variable domain (rest looked up from reference TRBV7-6 and TRBJ2-5): GAGVSQSPRYKVTKRGQDVALRCDPISGHVSLYWYRQALGQGPEFLTYFNYEAQQDKSGLPNDRFSAERPEGSISTLTIQRTEQRDSAMYRCASRTGETQYFGPGTRLLVL.

This chain connects TRBV29-1 to TRBJ2-3; 10 nucleotides align to TRBD2. This CDR3 region has 19 residues. Germline loops: CDR1 SQVTM, CDR2 ANQGSEA. V gave up 4 bases and J gave up 0 bases; unmatched junction bases: 16. CDR3 protein: CSVGGSSRLAGPSTDTQYF. CDR3 nucleotide sequence: TGCAGCGTTGGGGGTTCAAGCAGACTAGCGGGTCCTAGCACAGATACGCAGTATTTT.

The chain employs TRBV5-1 and TRBJ2-1, with 10 bases aligning to TRBD1. J lost 5 bases, V lost 5 bases, and 13 bases had no gene match. The CDR3 loop spans 17 amino acids. Germline CDR1 reads SGHRS; CDR2 reads YFSETQ. CDR3 in amino acids: CASRVTGGVRSNNEQFF. The CDR3 DNA reads TGCGCCAGCAGGGTGACAGGGGGCGTACGGTCAAACAATGAGCAGTTCTTC.

The chain uses TRBV25-1 and TRBJ2-3; 13 bases line up with TRBD2. The CDR3 loop spans 16 amino acids. V gave up 6 bases and J gave up 4 bases; unmatched junction bases: 7. Germline V gene sequence: CDR1 MGHDK, CDR2 SYGVNS. The CDR3 protein is CASRRTSGRGADTQYF. The DNA for the CDR3 is TGTGCCAGCAGGAGGACTAGCGGGAGAGGGGCAGATACGCAGTATTTT.

With regard to this clone: One base away lies a much larger clone, so this may be a sequencing read error. V and J are TRBV7-9 and TRBJ1-5; no firm D call. Per the germline V gene, CDR1 is SEHNR and CDR2 is FQNEAQ (reference sequence). V was pared by 4 bases and J by 5 bases, with 6 bases between. This CDR3 is built from 12 residues. The CDR3 loop is CASSSGDQPQHF. The CDR3 DNA reads TGTGCCAGCAGCTCCGGGGATCAGCCCCAGCATTTT.

CDR3 bases: TGTGCCAGCAGTGGCCAGGGAATGAGCGATCAGCCCCAGCATTTT. Protein: CASSGQGMSDQPQHF. J is TRBJ1-5 and V is TRBV2; the D gene is possibly TRBD1 (5 bases). V lost 4 bases, J lost 5 bases, and 15 bases lay in between. Germline V gene lookup returns CDR1 SNHLY and CDR2 FYNNEI. This CDR3 has 15 residues.

J is TRBJ2-1 and V is TRBV29-1, with 14 bases fitting TRBD2. CDR1 and CDR2 from the germline V gene are SQVTM and ANQGSEA. This CDR3 is 11 amino acids long. After removal of 6 bases from V and 15 bases from J, the junction contained 4 bases not matched to a gene. The CDR3 is CSVGTSGSGFF. As DNA, the CDR3 is TGCAGCGTGGGGACTAGCGGGAGTGGGTTCTTC.

The chain has TRBV19 and TRBJ2-4; D unclear. The CDR3 loop spans 14 amino acids. Germline CDR1 is LNHDA and CDR2 is SQIVND (reference sequence). V was trimmed by 7 bases and J by 5 bases, leaving 15 bases between them. As DNA, the CDR3 is TGTGCCAGTACTAACCCCGGTCAGCAAAACATTCAGTACTTC. Its translation is CASTNPGQQNIQYF.

The chain is built from TRBV28 and TRBJ2-3; 13 bases are a match to TRBD2. The V gene's germline CDR1 is MDHEN and CDR2 SYDVKM. Trimming cost V 7 bases and J 6 bases; bases outside gene matches: 10. The CDR3 length is 16 residues. CDR3 protein: CASIGWGLAGPDTQYF. CDR3 in DNA: TGTGCCAGCATTGGTTGGGGACTAGCGGGGCCTGATACGCAGTATTTT.

The CDR3 sequence: CASSFGRFTDTQYF. The CDR3 bases are TGTGCCAGCAGCTTCGGCAGATTCACAGATACGCAGTATTTT. J is TRBJ2-3 and V is TRBV7-2, with D hard to call. The CDR3 covers 14 residues. Deletions cut 3 bases from V and 2 bases from J, with 9 bases between. The germline CDR1 and CDR2 sequences are SGHTA and FQGNSA.